The 31 T cell receptor beta chains given below trace back to one sample, sequenced in a study of OX40 agonist ivuxolimab in advanced cancers. Assay: immunoSEQ multiplex PCR; the TCRdb copy retains only in-frame clones and omits some. The table lists some 64,000 clones, under 90% of them singletons. Sequenced here: CD4+ or CD8+ T cells sorted from blood, sampled in a trial of the OX40 agonist ivuxolimab. These TCRs come from an adult with an advanced solid tumor such as melanoma, head and neck, liver or kidney cancer.

This clone was picked up one time. V usage is TRBV5-6 and J usage is TRBJ2-5; D perhaps matches TRBD1 (6 bases). The CDR3 is 15 residues long. CDR1 is SGHDT, CDR2 YYEEEE, per germline. V dropped 5 bases and J dropped 5 bases, with 19 bases sitting between them. The CDR3 DNA reads TGTGCCAGCAGGGAAAGACAGGACCTCGGGGAGACCCAGTACTTC. This codes for CASRERQDLGETQYF.

Notes on this clone: In this CDR3 the conserved last residue, phenylalanine or tryptophan, is missing, so a read error is likely. Because the CDR3's place on the DNA is in doubt, the DNA is left out and the CDR3 is given as listed by TCRdb. CDR3 in amino acids: CSARGTHSEWV. This sequence joins TRBV20-1 and TRBJ1-1. The length of the CDR3 is 11 amino acids, counting both ends. From germline, CDR1 is DFQATT and CDR2 SNEGSKA (reference sequence).

This rearrangement joins TRBV18 to TRBJ1-1; D unclear. V was clipped by 1 base and J by 5 bases, with 14 bases between them. Germline assignment: CDR1 KGHSH and CDR2 LQKENI. The CDR3 runs to 15 residues. DNA of the CDR3: TGTGCCAGCTCACCACTGGGCCTCCCGGGGACTGAAGCTTTCTTT. Translating gives CASSPLGLPGTEAFF.

The rearrangement joins TRBV7-9 to TRBJ1-1, with 8 bases that match TRBD1. CDR3 length equals 13 residues. V shed 3 bases, J shed 11 bases, and the junction held 8 bases outside the gene matches. Germline-derived CDR1 and CDR2 are SEHNR and FQNEAQ (reference sequence). The CDR3 protein is CASSLDQGAAAFF. CDR3 sequence (DNA): TGTGCCAGCAGCTTGGACCAGGGGGCGGCGGCTTTCTTT. Together with reference TRBV7-9 and TRBJ1-1, the CDR3 gives the full variable domain: DTGVSQNPRHKITKRGQNVTFRCDPISEHNRLYWYRQTLGQGPEFLTYFQNEAQLEKSRLLSDRFSAERPKGSFSTLEIQRTEQGDSAMYLCASSLDQGAAAFFGQGTRLTVV.

This clone was seen more than once but under ten times. The chain carries TRBV5-4 and TRBJ2-3, with 15 bases matching TRBD2. V was pared by 3 bases and J by 7 bases, with 12 bases of the junction left unmatched. CDR1 SGHNT and CDR2 YYREEE come from the germline V gene (reference sequence). The CDR3 totals 18 residues. The CDR3 DNA reads as TGTGCCAGCAGCTCGGGACTAGCGGGAGGTGTTTCGCGAAATACGCAGTATTTT. This sequence encodes CASSSGLAGGVSRNTQYF.

In its sample, this clone was seen once. The gene calls are TRBV19 and TRBJ2-3; D is perhaps TRBD1 (6 bases). V lost 3 bases and J 6 bases, leaving 25 bases between the germline ends. The CDR3 has 18 amino acids. CDR1 LNHDA and CDR2 SQIVND come from the germline V gene (reference sequence). The CDR3 loop is CASSMITPGTGRSDTQYF. The CDR3 nucleotides read TGTGCCAGTAGTATGATTACCCCGGGAACAGGGCGTTCTGATACGCAGTATTTT.

The chain couples TRBV5-1 to TRBJ2-7; 7 nucleotides align to TRBD1. The J segment lost 0 bases and the V segment lost 6 bases, leaving 12 bases of the junction unmatched. The CDR3 totals 16 residues. Germline values: CDR1 SGHRS, CDR2 YFSETQ. The CDR3 DNA is TGCGCCAGCAAACCTACAGGGGATAGGAGCTCCTACGAGCAGTACTTC. This translates into CASKPTGDRSSYEQYF.

This chain links TRBV7-9 with TRBJ1-6; D is unclear. This CDR3 has 12 residues. CDR1 is SEHNR, CDR2 FQNEAQ, per germline (reference sequence). V was shortened by 6 bases and J by 5 bases, with 5 bases between the two germline ends. The CDR3 nucleotides read TGTGCCAGCAGTCAAGATAATTCACCCCTCCACTTT. The encoded protein is CASSQDNSPLHF.

This rearrangement joins TRBV10-2 to TRBJ2-3; D is undetermined. The V gene lost 8 bases and the J gene lost 4 bases, with 16 bases spanning the gap. Germline assignment: CDR1 WSHSY and CDR2 SAAADI. CDR3 size: 14 residues. The CDR3 region is CASCPGSWADTQYF. CDR3 coding DNA: TGCGCCAGCTGTCCGGGCTCTTGGGCAGATACGCAGTATTTT.

V and J are TRBV18 and TRBJ2-7; tentatively, D is TRBD1 or TRBD2 (6 bases each). V lost 4 bases and J lost 7, with 17 bases in between. The germline V gene encodes CDR1 KGHSH and CDR2 LQKENI. The CDR3 is made up of 14 amino acids. In nucleotides, the CDR3 is TGTGCCAGCTCACTACAGGGACGGGAGAGTGAGCAGTACTTC. This codes for CASSLQGRESEQYF.

This clone has ten or more counts. The genes are TRBV4-1 and TRBJ1-4; D is ambiguous. From germline, CDR1 is MGHRA and CDR2 YSYEKL. This CDR3 spans 15 amino acids. Trimming left V 4 bases short and J 3 bases short, with 12 bases between. The CDR3 loop is CASSLLPGPNEKLFF. DNA of the CDR3: TGCGCCAGCAGCCTTCTACCGGGCCCTAATGAAAAACTGTTTTTT.

J is TRBJ1-5 and V is TRBV4-1; D is uncertain. The CDR3 runs 13 residues. The germline V gene has CDR1 MGHRA and CDR2 YSYEKL. V lost 0 bases, J lost 6 bases, and 6 bases lay in between. CDR3 nucleotides: TGCGCCAGCAGCCAAGATCGCGGTCAGCCCCAGCATTTT. Translated: CASSQDRGQPQHF.

V usage is TRBV19 and J usage is TRBJ2-1; 12 bases agree with TRBD2. V gave up 7 bases and J gave up 2 bases; unmatched junction bases: 6. Germline V gives CDR1 LNHDA, CDR2 SQIVND (reference sequence). The CDR3 consists of 16 residues. The CDR3 region is CASTASGRAPYNEQFF. The CDR3 DNA reads as TGTGCCAGTACTGCTAGCGGGAGGGCCCCCTACAATGAGCAGTTCTTC.

This clone was counted once. The rearrangement uses TRBV5-6 and TRBJ2-7; no clear D. V dropped 2 bases and J dropped 0 bases, with 9 bases sitting between them. CDR3 length equals 14 residues. The germline V gene encodes CDR1 SGHDT and CDR2 YYEEEE. CDR3 region: CASSLDTDSYEQYF. In DNA, the CDR3 is TGTGCCAGCAGCTTAGATACGGACTCCTACGAGCAGTACTTC.

The V and J genes are TRBV7-9 and TRBJ2-1; D unclear. This CDR3 contains 11 residues. The germline CDR1 and CDR2 sequences are SEHNR and FQNEAQ (reference sequence). Deletions cut 8 bases from V and 4 bases from J, with 6 bases between. DNA of the CDR3: TGTGCCAGCGGCCGATACAATGAGCAGTTCTTC. This encodes CASGRYNEQFF.

The genes are TRBV7-2 and TRBJ2-5; 8 bases align to TRBD1. This CDR3 is built from 14 residues. The ends lost 5 bases at V and 3 bases at J; junction bases unmatched: 5. CDR1 is SGHTA and CDR2 is FQGNSA in the germline V gene. CDR3 DNA sequence: TGTGCCAGCAGCGTGAGACAGGGGAAAGAGACCCAGTACTTC. Its translation: CASSVRQGKETQYF.

The chain links TRBV15 to TRBJ2-5, with TRBD2 matching over 7 bases. The J segment lost 7 bases and the V segment lost 3 bases, leaving 2 bases of the junction unmatched. The CDR3 is 12 amino acids. CDR1 is LNHNV, CDR2 YYDKDF, per germline (reference sequence). The CDR3 nucleotides are TGTGCCACCAGCAGGCCGGGGGGGACCCAGTACTTC. Residues: CATSRPGGTQYF. The full variable domain, rest sourced from reference TRBV15 and TRBJ2-5, is DAMVIQNPRYQVTQFGKPVTLSCSQTLNHNVMYWYQQKSSQAPKLLFHYYDKDFNNEADTPDNFQSRRPNTSFCFLDIRSPGLGDTAMYLCATSRPGGTQYFGPGTRLLVL.

Points on this clone: Within the sample, other DNA sequences also encode this same CDR3. The chain has TRBV4-1 and TRBJ1-3; D is ambiguous. The germline gives CDR1 MGHRA, CDR2 YSYEKL. V dropped 4 bases and J dropped 1 base, with 11 bases sitting between them. The CDR3 consists of 15 residues. Here the CDR3 reads CASSREGRSGNTIYF. In DNA form, the CDR3 reads TGCGCCAGCAGCCGCGAAGGGAGGTCTGGAAACACCATATATTTT.

This chain uses TRBV5-4 with TRBJ2-2, with 11 nucleotides matching TRBD1. With 4 bases clipped from V and 5 bases from J, the junction kept 7 bases outside the gene matches. The CDR3 covers 16 residues. CDR1 and CDR2 (germline): SGHNT, YYREEE (reference sequence). The DNA of the CDR3 is TGTGCCAGCAGCCCCGGACAGGGGGCCGGGACCGGGGAGCTGTTTTTT. Translated: CASSPGQGAGTGELFF. Full variable domain (outside the CDR3, taken from reference TRBV5-4 and TRBJ2-2): ETGVTQSPTHLIKTRGQQVTLRCSSQSGHNTVSWYQQALGQGPQFIFQYYREEENGRGNFPPRFSGLQFPNYSSELNVNALELDDSALYLCASSPGQGAGTGELFFGEGSRLTVL.

The rearrangement links TRBV5-1 to TRBJ2-1; D is ambiguous. The germline V and J ends were trimmed by 0 bases and 6 bases, with 10 bases remaining between them. Germline CDR1 SGHRS, CDR2 YFSETQ. This CDR3 is 14 amino acids long. CDR3 residues: CASSLALAINEQFF. In DNA, the CDR3 is TGCGCCAGCAGCTTGGCCTTGGCCATCAATGAGCAGTTCTTC. Full variable domain (missing parts from reference TRBV5-1 and TRBJ2-1): KAGVTQTPRYLIKTRGQQVTLSCSPISGHRSVSWYQQTPGQGLQFLFEYFSETQRNKGNFPGRFSGRQFSNSRSEMNVSTLELGDSALYLCASSLALAINEQFFGPGTRLTVL.

V is TRBV5-1 and J is TRBJ2-7; 11 bases are a match to TRBD2. The V segment lost 0 bases and the J segment 1 base; nucleotides outside the gene matches: 3. CDR3 length equals 16 residues. CDR1 and CDR2 from the germline V gene are SGHRS and YFSETQ. CDR3 sequence (DNA): TGCGCCAGCAGCTTGGGGACTAGCGGGTTTTCCTACGAGCAGTACTTC. This encodes CASSLGTSGFSYEQYF.

The chain is built from TRBV6-5 and TRBJ2-2; 8 nucleotides match TRBD1. The CDR3 runs 14 residues. The germline CDR1 and CDR2 sequences are MNHEY and SVGAGI. V gave up 7 bases and J gave up 4 bases; unmatched junction bases: 5. CDR3 in DNA: TGTGCCAGCATGGAGCAGGGGGCCACCGGGGAGCTGTTTTTT. Protein product: CASMEQGATGELFF.

The chain employs TRBV27 and TRBJ2-5; D uncertain. The CDR3 contains 13 residues. Germline V gene sequence: CDR1 MNHEY, CDR2 SMNVEV (reference sequence). Deletions cut 5 bases from V and 0 bases from J, with 7 bases between. CDR3 sequence (DNA): TGTGCCAGCAGTCCGCTACACCAAGAGACCCAGTACTTC. Translated: CASSPLHQETQYF.

This chain connects TRBV7-2 to TRBJ1-5; unclear D gene. The CDR3 runs to 13 residues. V lost 1 base, J lost 12 bases, and 13 bases lay in between. CDR1 SGHTA and CDR2 FQGNSA come from the germline V gene. The CDR3 nucleotides are TGTGCCAGCAGCTTAGGTGTCAGATTTAGCCAGCATTTT. Protein product: CASSLGVRFSQHF.

This clone was observed a few times. This chain connects TRBV21-1 to TRBJ1-5; the table's D call, TRBD1, was not checked against the DNA. TRBV21-1 is a known pseudogene. The CDR3 is made up of 15 amino acids. This chain's CDR3 is CASYRTGGPNQPQHF. CDR3 DNA sequence: TGTGCCAGCTACCGGACAGGGGGACCCAATCAGCCCCAGCATTTT.

DNA of the CDR3: TGTGCCACCCGGGTCGGTGGGAGTCGGGGGGAGCAGTTCTTC. Translating it yields CATRVGGSRGEQFF. V and J are TRBV28 and TRBJ2-1; D possibly corresponds to TRBD2 (6 bases). CDR3 length equals 14 residues. Germline V CDR1 and CDR2: MDHEN, SYDVKM. V lost 10 bases, J lost 10 bases, and 23 bases lay in between.

The chain uses TRBV5-6 and TRBJ1-5; D unclear. The V end lost 0 bases, the J end lost 3 bases, and 4 bases lay between the germline ends. Germline V gene sequence: CDR1 SGHDT, CDR2 YYEEEE. The CDR3 totals 13 residues. The CDR3 loop is CASSLGTNQPQHF. The CDR3 DNA sequence: TGTGCCAGCAGCTTGGGAACCAATCAGCCCCAGCATTTT.

The CDR3 protein is CASSLEGQETQYF. The CDR3 coding sequence is TGTGCCAGCAGCTTAGAGGGCCAAGAGACCCAGTACTTC. The J gene is TRBJ2-5, the V gene TRBV11-2; D uncertain. The V end was cut by 0 bases, the J end by 1 base, with 3 bases between. The CDR3 totals 13 residues. CDR1 and CDR2 from the germline V gene are SGHAT and FQNNGV.

The chain has TRBV7-9 and TRBJ2-5; TRBD2 agrees at 8 bases. The germline gives CDR1 SEHNR, CDR2 FQNEAQ (reference sequence). This CDR3 contains 16 residues. V gave up 0 bases and J gave up 0 bases; unmatched junction bases: 3. The CDR3 loop is CASSLALTSDQETQYF. The DNA of the CDR3 is TGTGCCAGCAGCTTAGCCCTGACTAGCGACCAAGAGACCCAGTACTTC.

In this sample, this clone turned up once. The V call is TRBV9, the J call TRBJ2-5; 8 positions match TRBD2. V gave up 0 bases and J gave up 1 base; unmatched junction bases: 2. CDR1 is SGDLS and CDR2 is YYNGEE in the germline V gene. The CDR3 has 15 residues. The CDR3 DNA reads as TGTGCCAGCAGCGTAGCGGGAGGGCCCCAAGAGACCCAGTACTTC. Protein sequence: CASSVAGGPQETQYF.

J is TRBJ2-5 and V is TRBV11-3, with 10 bases lining up with TRBD2. Germline lookup yields CDR1 SGHNT and CDR2 YENEEA. The V gene end was trimmed by 5 bases and the J gene end by 0 bases; junction bases not matched to a gene: 6. The CDR3 contains 16 residues. CDR3 sequence reads: CASSRGLAENQETQYF. The CDR3 DNA follows: TGTGCCAGCAGCCGAGGACTAGCGGAGAACCAAGAGACCCAGTACTTC.